The source of this TCR beta chain is a study of CD8+ T cells in alopecia areata. Unmatched junction bases numbered 8, after V lost 1 base and J lost 5 bases. This CDR3 spans 16 amino acids. CDR1 SQVTM and CDR2 ANQGSEA come from the germline V gene. Reverse transcription of extracted RNA yielded cDNA, which provided the sequencing template. Profiling relied on immunoSEQ multiplex PCR, and the TCRdb table lists in-frame clones only, not all of them. The sample includes 140,000 or so clones, approximately 65% of them seen just once. This clone was seen more than once but under ten times. The sequenced sample was CD8+ T cells sorted from blood. The V call is TRBV29-1, the J call TRBJ2-2; 9 nucleotides agree with TRBD2. The sequence was collected from a human donor in good health. The CDR3 spells CSVEGRASGNTGELFF. The CDR3 nucleotides read TGCAGCGTTGAAGGTCGGGCTAGCGGGAATACCGGGGAGCTGTTTTTT.